The T cell receptor (beta chain) described here comes from a study of graft-versus-host responses after intestinal transplantation. About the research overall: All recipients got anti-thymocyte globulin induction, then tacrolimus and steroids for about 3 years.

Points on this clone: Its antigen is still unknown.

Here immunoSEQ multiplex PCR was the method, and the copy in TCRdb shows in-frame clones only, minus some. The data show some 48,000 clones, roughly 80% seen once. Trimming shortened V by 4 bases and J by 6 bases, and 10 bases separated the two germline ends. The germline V gene has CDR1 MRHNA and CDR2 SNTAGT. This CDR3 has 14 amino acids. The clonotype was recovered from a human donor who was the organ donor for an intestinal transplant. The chain recombines TRBV6-4 with TRBJ1-6; D gene unclear. Sequenced here: unstimulated CD4+ T cells sorted from spleen or lymph node cells, sampled before transplant. The CDR3 loop reads CASSGNSANSPLHF. CDR3 coding DNA: TGTGCCAGCAGTGGTAACAGCGCTAATTCACCCCTCCACTTT.